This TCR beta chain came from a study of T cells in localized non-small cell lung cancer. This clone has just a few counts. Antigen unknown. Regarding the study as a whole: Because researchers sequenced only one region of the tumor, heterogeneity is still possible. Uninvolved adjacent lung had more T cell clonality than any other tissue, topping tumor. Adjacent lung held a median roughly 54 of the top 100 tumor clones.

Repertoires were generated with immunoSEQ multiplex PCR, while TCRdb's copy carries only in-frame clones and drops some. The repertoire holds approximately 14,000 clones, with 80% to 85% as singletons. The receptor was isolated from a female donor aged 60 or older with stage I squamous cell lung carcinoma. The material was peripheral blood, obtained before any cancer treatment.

The CDR3 DNA is TGTGCCAGCAGCCAAAAACAGGGGGCGGGTGAAAAACTGTTTTTT. Translating it yields CASSQKQGAGEKLFF. The chain has TRBV14 and TRBJ1-4; 9 nucleotides align to TRBD1. The germline V gene encodes CDR1 SGHDN and CDR2 FVKESK. V trimming: 2 bases; J trimming: 7 bases; junction bases outside the gene matches: 5. The CDR3 contains 15 residues.